The TCR beta chain described here comes from a study of blood T cell repertoires in COVID-19. Assay used: immunoSEQ multiplex PCR; TCRdb lists only in-frame clones, some missing. The table shows a few hundred thousand clones, with about 90% occurring only once. The germline V gene has CDR1 DFQATT and CDR2 SNEGSKA (reference sequence). The CDR3 covers 12 residues. V shed 3 bases and J shed 2 bases, with 6 bases lying between them. Source material: peripheral blood. This chain uses TRBV20-1 with TRBJ2-3; D not resolved. The sequence derives from a woman aged 45-59 years who had recovered from COVID-19. The DNA of the CDR3 is TGCAGTGCTAGTACAGACACAGATACGCAGTATTTT. Translated, it gives CSASTDTDTQYF.